This TCR beta chain was sequenced for a study of breast tumors, draining lymph nodes, adjacent tissues (dated by TCRdb to the mid-2010s). In the study overall: In breast cancer patients, the study compared the TCR beta repertoires of tumor, adjacent nontumor tissue and axillary lymph nodes. In human breast cancer, the study set out to evaluate how tumor, surrounding tissue and draining lymph node repertoires relate to one another and whether T cells may move between these sites.

The sequencing machine was an Illumina HiSeq 2000. Multiplex PCR amplification was used to build the TCR beta chain libraries. High-throughput sequencing was used to analyze the amplified TCR beta chain products. TCRdb reran the public reads through fastp at Q25 and MiXCR, keeping productive beta chains. Rows matching on CDR3 protein sequence are summarized as one entry with the most common DNA and genes. The sample records 180,000 or so distinct CDR3 sequences, 31% of which are singletons. The top ten constitute around 4.5% of the sample. This clonotype showed up many times. The antigen it recognizes is unknown. No base quality values were provided; no much bigger clone lies one nucleotide off. The lymph node samples were taken from the axillary draining lymph nodes of breast cancer patients. General study outcomes and caveats: Tumors showed preferential V and J gene usage, and their T-cell repertoire diversity fell below that of lymph nodes yet above that of nontumor tissue. The conclusion that tumor T cells originate in lymph nodes was presented as consistent with a hypothesis rather than as directly demonstrated. The similarity between tumor and nontumor tissue repertoires was significantly greater in luminal-like breast cancer than in basal-like breast cancer. The data were considered consistent with most tumor T cells being derived from the lymph node and subsequently expanding within tumor tissue.

After removal of 4 bases from V and 0 bases from J, the junction retains 3 bases not matched to a gene. The CDR3 spans 14 residues, from the cysteine through the phenylalanine. Of all the DNA, just the CDR3 is kept, 42 bases in frame from base 1. CDR1 and CDR2 are read off the germline V gene (reference sequence) as DFQATT and SNEGSKA. The TCR was taken from a female donor with breast cancer. Some clones in this sample may be carry-over from other donors' samples. The sequenced sample consisted of axillary lymph node tissue. The chain is made from TRBV20-1 and TRBJ2-1; TRBD1 aligns with 7 central bases. The nucleotide sequence reads TGCAGTGCTATGACAGGGAGCTCCTACAATGAGCAGTTCTTC. This is translated as CSAMTGSSYNEQFF.